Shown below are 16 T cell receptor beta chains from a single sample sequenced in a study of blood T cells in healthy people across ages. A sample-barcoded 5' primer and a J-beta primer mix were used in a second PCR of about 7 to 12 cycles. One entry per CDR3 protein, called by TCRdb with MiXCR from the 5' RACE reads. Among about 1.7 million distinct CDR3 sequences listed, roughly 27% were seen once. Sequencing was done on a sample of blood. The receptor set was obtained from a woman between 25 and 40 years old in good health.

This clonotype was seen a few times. CDR3 coding DNA: TGTGCCAGCAGCCATGGCGGGAGGGTTAACATTCAGTACTTC. Amino acid sequence: CASSHGGRVNIQYF. The chain links TRBV12-3 or TRBV12-4 to TRBJ2-4; 9 positions match TRBD2. After removal of 6 bases from V and 7 bases from J, the junction contained 7 bases not matched to a gene. This CDR3 comprises 14 residues.

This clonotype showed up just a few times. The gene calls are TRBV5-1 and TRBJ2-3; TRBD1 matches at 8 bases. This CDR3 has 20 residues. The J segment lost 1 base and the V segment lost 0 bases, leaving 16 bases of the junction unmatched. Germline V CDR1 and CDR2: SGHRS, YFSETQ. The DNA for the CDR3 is TGCGCCAGCAGCTTGGCCGAGGCAGGGGGCGATTTGAAGGGCACAGATACGCAGTATTTT. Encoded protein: CASSLAEAGGDLKGTDTQYF.

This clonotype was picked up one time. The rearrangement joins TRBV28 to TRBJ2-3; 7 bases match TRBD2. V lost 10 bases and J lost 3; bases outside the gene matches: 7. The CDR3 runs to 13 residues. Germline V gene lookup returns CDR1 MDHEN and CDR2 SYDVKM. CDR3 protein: CANRLAGTDTQYF. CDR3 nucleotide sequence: TGTGCCAACCGACTAGCAGGTACAGATACGCAGTATTTT.

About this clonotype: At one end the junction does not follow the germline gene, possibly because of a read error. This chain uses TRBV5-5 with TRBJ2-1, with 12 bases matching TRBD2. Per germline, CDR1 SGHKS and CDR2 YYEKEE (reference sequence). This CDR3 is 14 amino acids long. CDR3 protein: CASGLTSGGLLQFF. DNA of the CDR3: TGTGCCAGCGGCTTGACTAGCGGGGGCCTCTTGCAGTTCTTC.

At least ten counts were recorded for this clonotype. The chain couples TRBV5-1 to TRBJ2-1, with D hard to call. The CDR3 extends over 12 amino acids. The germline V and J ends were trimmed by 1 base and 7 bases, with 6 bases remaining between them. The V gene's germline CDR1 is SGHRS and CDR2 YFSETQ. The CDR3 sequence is CASSLMGNEQFF. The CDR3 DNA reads TGCGCCAGCAGCTTGATGGGTAATGAGCAGTTCTTC.

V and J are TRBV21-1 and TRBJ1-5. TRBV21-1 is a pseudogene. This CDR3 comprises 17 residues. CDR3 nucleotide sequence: TGTGCCAGCAGCAAAAGGGGATGGAGGGTAGTAGATCAGCCCCAGCATTTT. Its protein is CASSKRGWRVVDQPQHF.

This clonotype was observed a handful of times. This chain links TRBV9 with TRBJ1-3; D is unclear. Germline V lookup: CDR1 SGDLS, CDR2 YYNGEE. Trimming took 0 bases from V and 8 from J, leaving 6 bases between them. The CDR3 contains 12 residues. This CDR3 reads CASSVAGDTIYF. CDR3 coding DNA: TGTGCCAGCAGCGTAGCCGGGGACACCATATATTTT.

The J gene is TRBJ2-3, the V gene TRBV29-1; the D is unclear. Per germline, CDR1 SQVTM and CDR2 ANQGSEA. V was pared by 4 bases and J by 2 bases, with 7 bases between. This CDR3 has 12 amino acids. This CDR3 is CSVAVNTDTQYF. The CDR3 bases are TGCAGCGTTGCAGTCAACACAGATACGCAGTATTTT.

The CDR3 bases are TGCAGCGTTTCCCCCCTCACCAGCGGGGCCGGGGAGCTGTTTTTT. This translates into CSVSPLTSGAGELFF. V gene TRBV29-1 combines with J gene TRBJ2-2, with 7 nucleotides matching TRBD2. The CDR3 sequence is 15 residues long. Germline trimming cut 5 bases from V and 6 bases from J; bases unmatched to any gene: 12. Germline CDR1 SQVTM, CDR2 ANQGSEA.

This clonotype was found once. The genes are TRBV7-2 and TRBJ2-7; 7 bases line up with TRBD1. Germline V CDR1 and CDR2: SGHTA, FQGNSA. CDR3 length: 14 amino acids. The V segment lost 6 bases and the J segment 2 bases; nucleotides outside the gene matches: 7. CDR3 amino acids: CASSPTGAPYEQYF. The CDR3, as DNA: TGTGCCAGCAGTCCTACAGGGGCCCCCTACGAGCAGTACTTC.

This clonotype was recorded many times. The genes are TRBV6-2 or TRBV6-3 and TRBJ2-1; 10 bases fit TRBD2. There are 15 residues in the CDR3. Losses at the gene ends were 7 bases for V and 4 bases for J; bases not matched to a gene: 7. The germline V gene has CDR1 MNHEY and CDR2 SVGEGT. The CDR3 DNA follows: TGTGCCAGCACCCCACCAGCGGGGGGGTACAATGAGCAGTTCTTC. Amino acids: CASTPPAGGYNEQFF.

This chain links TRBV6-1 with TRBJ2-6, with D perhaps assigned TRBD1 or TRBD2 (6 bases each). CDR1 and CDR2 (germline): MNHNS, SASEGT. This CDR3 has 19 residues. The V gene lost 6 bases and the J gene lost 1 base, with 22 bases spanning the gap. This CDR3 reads CASSVFGGPLGSGANVLTF. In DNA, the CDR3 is TGTGCCAGCAGCGTTTTTGGGGGGCCTCTTGGTTCTGGGGCCAACGTCCTGACTTTC.

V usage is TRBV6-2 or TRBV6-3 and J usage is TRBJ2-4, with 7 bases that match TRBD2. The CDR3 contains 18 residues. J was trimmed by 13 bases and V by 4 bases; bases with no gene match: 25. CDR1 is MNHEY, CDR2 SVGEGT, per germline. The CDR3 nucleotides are TGTGCCAGCAGTTGGCTGGCGGGGGAATCCCCCCCTTACAATGAGCAGTACTTC. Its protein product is CASSWLAGESPPYNEQYF.

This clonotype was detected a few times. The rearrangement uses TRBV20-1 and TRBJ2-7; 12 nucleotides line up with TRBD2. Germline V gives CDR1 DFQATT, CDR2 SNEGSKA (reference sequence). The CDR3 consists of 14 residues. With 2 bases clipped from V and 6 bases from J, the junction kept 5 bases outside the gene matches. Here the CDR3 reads CSARTASGRGEQYF. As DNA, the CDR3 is TGCAGTGCTAGAACGGCTAGCGGGAGGGGCGAGCAGTACTTC.

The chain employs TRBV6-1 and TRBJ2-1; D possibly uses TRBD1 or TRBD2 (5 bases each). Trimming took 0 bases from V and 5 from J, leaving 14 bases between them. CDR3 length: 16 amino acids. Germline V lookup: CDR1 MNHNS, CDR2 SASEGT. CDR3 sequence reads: CASSEAHGTLNNEQFF. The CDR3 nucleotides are TGTGCCAGCAGTGAAGCTCACGGGACCCTAAACAATGAGCAGTTCTTC.

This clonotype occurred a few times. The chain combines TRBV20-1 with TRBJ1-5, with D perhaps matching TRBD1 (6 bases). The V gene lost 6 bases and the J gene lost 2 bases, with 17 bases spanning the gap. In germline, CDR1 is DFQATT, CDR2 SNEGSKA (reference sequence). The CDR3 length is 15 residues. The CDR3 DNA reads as TGCAGTGCAAAACAGGGATGGGGTCGCAATCAGCCCCAGCATTTT. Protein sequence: CSAKQGWGRNQPQHF.